This TCR beta chain originates from a study of Ad26.COV2.S vaccination and SARS-CoV-2 variants. The protocol was immunoSEQ multiplex PCR, while the TCRdb copy is restricted to in-frame clones and leaves out a portion. The top ten hold nearly 7.5% of the sample, which has approximately 400,000 clones, roughly 85% seen once. Germline V lookup: CDR1 LNHDA, CDR2 SQIVND (reference sequence). Between the trimmed V and J ends, which lost 5 bases and 2 bases, there was a span of 12 bases. This CDR3 spans 15 amino acids. Regarding the study as a whole: An underestimation of total T cell responses may have resulted from the TCR breadth and depth analyses.

The treatment was: over 15 received Ad26.COV2.S at low or high dose, single or two shots; several received placebo; per-sample allocation not given. Samples came from day 63 after the first vaccine or placebo injection. The shot given was an Ad26 vector that makes Wuhan-strain SARS-CoV-2 spike. Notes on this clone: What it recognizes is unknown.

The origin of this receptor is a person between 18 and 65 years old who received the Ad26.COV2.S COVID-19 vaccine or a placebo. This chain joins TRBV19 and TRBJ2-2; no firm D call. Sample: peripheral blood, taken in a trial of Ad26.COV2.S vaccine versus placebo. The CDR3 nucleotides read TGTGCCAGTAGTTCGTTGGCAGAAAACACCGGGGAGCTGTTTTTT. It codes for CASSSLAENTGELFF. The full variable domain, its missing parts supplied by reference TRBV19 and TRBJ2-2, is DGGITQSPKYLFRKEGQNVTLSCEQNLNHDAMYWYRQDPGQGLRLIYYSQIVNDFQKGDIAEGYSVSREKKESFPLTVTSAQKNPTAFYLCASSSLAENTGELFFGEGSRLTVL.